This T cell receptor (beta chain) was profiled in a study of blood T cell repertoires in COVID-19. On the study more broadly: PBMCs, B-cell-depleted T cells, or T cells were the source of the cDNA or gDNA that made up the material.

Under the authors' procedure: Amplified reference gene primers provided the basis for estimating nucleated cell counts. Using immunoSEQ multiplex PCR, the repertoire was profiled, and TCRdb retains in-frame clones only, with some absent. From that table come the V and J calls and clone size; the DNA was used to work out D and trimming. This table has under 300,000 clones, around 90% appearing once. The CDR3 is made up of 14 amino acids. The germline V gene encodes CDR1 MDHEN and CDR2 SYDVKM. The trim removed 3 bases at V and 8 bases at J, leaving 9 bases unmatched. Each recovered donor of Cohort 3 presented with two negative PCRs, clearance, or symptom resolution.

The rearrangement uses TRBV28 and TRBJ1-2; TRBD1 matches 7 bases. Sequencing was carried out using PBMCs or T cells enriched from blood (not recorded which). The sequence derives from a woman under 40 who had recovered from COVID-19. CDR3 nucleotides: TGTGCCAGCAGTTTTTCCGGGACAGAAGGCGGCTACACCTTC. Its translation is CASSFSGTEGGYTF.